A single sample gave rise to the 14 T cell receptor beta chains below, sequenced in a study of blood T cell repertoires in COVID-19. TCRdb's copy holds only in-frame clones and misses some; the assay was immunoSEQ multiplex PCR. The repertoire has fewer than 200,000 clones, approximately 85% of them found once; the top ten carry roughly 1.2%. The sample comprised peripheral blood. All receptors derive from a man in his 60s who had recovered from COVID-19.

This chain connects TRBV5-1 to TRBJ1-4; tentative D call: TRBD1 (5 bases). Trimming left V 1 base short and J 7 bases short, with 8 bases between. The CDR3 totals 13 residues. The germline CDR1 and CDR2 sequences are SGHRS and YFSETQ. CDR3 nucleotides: TGCGCCAGCAGCTTGTCGGGGGGTGAAAAACTGTTTTTT. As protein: CASSLSGGEKLFF.

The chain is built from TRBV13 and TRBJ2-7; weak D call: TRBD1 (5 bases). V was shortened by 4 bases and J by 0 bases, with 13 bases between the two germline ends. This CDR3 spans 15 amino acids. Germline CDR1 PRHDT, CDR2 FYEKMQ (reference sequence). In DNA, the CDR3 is TGTGCCAGCAGCTCCCAGCGACAGAGCTCCTACGAGCAGTACTTC. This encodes CASSSQRQSSYEQYF. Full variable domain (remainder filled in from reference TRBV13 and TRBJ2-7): AAGVIQSPRHLIKEKRETATLKCYPIPRHDTVYWYQQGPGQDPQFLISFYEKMQSDKGSIPDRFSAQQFSDYHSELNMSSLELGDSALYFCASSSQRQSSYEQYFGPGTRLTVT.

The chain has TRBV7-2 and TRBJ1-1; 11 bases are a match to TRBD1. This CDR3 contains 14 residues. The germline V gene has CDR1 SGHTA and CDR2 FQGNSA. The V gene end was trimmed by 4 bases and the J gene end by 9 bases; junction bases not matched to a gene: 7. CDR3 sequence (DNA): TGTGCCAGCAGCTCGGACAGGGGGCTTCTAAAAGCTTTCTTT. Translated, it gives CASSSDRGLLKAFF.

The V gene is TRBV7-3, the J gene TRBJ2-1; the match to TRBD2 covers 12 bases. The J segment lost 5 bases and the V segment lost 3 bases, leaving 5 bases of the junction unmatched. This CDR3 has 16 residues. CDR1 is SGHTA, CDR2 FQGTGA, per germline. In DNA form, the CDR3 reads TGTGCCAGCAGCTTGTACGCTAGCGGGGGGGACAATGAGCAGTTCTTC. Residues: CASSLYASGGDNEQFF.

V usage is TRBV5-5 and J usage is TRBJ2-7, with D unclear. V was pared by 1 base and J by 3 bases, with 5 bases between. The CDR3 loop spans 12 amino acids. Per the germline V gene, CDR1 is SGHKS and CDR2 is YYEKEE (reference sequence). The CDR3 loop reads CASSLQVYEQYF. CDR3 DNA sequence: TGTGCCAGCAGCTTGCAGGTCTACGAGCAGTACTTC.

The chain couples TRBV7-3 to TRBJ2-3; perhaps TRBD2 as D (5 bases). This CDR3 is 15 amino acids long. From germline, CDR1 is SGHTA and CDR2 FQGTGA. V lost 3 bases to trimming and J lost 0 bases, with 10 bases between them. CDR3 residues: CASSLIAGSTDTQYF. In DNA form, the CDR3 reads TGTGCCAGCAGCTTGATTGCGGGTAGCACAGATACGCAGTATTTT.

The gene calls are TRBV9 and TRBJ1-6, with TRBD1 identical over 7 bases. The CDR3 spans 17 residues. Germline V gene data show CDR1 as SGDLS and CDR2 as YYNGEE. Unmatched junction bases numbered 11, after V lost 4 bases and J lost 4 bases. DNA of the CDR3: TGTGCCAGCAGCAACGACCAGGGGGTGGATTATAATTCACCCCTCCACTTT. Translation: CASSNDQGVDYNSPLHF.

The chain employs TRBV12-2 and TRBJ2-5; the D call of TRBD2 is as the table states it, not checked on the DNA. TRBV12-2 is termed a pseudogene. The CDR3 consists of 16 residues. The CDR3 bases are TGTGCAAGTCGCTTAGAGGGTGGACTGGCGAGGGAGACCCAGTACTTC. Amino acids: CASRLEGGLARETQYF.

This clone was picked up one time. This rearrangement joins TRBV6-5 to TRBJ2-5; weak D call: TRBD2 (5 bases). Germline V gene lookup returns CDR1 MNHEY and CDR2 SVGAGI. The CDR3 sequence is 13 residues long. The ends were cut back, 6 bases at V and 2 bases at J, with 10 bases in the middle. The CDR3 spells CASRLEGQETQYF. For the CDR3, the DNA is TGTGCCAGCAGACTCGAGGGTCAAGAGACCCAGTACTTC.

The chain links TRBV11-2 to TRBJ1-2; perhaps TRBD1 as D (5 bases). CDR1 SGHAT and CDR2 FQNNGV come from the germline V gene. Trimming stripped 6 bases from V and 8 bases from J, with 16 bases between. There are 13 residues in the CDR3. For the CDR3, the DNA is TGTGCCAGCAGTCGGATCAGGGAGGGAGGCTACACCTTC. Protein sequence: CASSRIREGGYTF.

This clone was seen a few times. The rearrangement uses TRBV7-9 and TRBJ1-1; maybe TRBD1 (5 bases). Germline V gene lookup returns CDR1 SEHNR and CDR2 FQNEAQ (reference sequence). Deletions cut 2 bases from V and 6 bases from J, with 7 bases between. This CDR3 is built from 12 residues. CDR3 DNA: TGTGCCAGCAGCTTACGGGGGGCTGAAGCTTTCTTT. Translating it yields CASSLRGAEAFF.

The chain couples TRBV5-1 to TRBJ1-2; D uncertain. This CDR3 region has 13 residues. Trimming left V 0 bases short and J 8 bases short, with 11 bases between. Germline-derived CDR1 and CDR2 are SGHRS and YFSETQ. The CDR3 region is CASSLDGVTGYTF. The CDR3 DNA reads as TGCGCCAGCAGCTTGGACGGGGTTACAGGCTACACCTTC.

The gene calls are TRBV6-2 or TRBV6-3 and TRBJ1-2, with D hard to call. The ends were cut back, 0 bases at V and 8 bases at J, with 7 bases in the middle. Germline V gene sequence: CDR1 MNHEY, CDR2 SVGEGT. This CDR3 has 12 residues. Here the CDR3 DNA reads TGTGCCAGCAGTTACTCCGGGTACGGCTACACCTTC. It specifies CASSYSGYGYTF.

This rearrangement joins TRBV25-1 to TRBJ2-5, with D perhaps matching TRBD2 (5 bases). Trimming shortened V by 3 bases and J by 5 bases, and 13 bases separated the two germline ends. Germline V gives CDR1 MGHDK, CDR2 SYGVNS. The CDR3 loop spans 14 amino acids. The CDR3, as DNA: TGTGCCAGCAGTGAGGCAGGAGGCCCGGAGACCCAGTACTTC. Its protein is CASSEAGGPETQYF.